The sequence of this T cell receptor (beta chain) was determined in a study of graft-versus-host responses after intestinal transplantation. In the case of this clone: What it binds is not known.

TCRdb's table, derived via immunoSEQ multiplex PCR, lists solely in-frame clones and lacks some. The sample lists 84,000 or so clones, about nine tenths occurring once. Germline CDR1 MNHEY, CDR2 SVGAGI. The V gene end was trimmed by 6 bases and the J gene end by 6 bases; junction bases not matched to a gene: 8. The CDR3 has 14 amino acids. This TCR was sampled from a human donor who received an intestinal transplant. Material: unstimulated CD4+ T cells sorted from spleen or lymph node cells, obtained before intestinal transplant. The chain combines TRBV6-5 with TRBJ2-1, with TRBD1 identical over 7 bases. CDR3 loop: CASRKDRRGNEQFF. For the CDR3, the DNA is TGTGCCAGCAGGAAGGACAGGAGAGGCAATGAGCAGTTCTTC.